This TCR beta chain was recovered during a study of T cells after posttransplantation cyclophosphamide. Study findings and constraints: Recipient CMV seropositivity and CMV reactivation strongly tracked TRB clonality. Donor-recipient repertoire similarity was low at 1-2 months, rising over year one. TRB overlap between skin or GI tissue T cells and blood was limited.

Assay: immunoSEQ multiplex PCR; the TCRdb copy retains only in-frame clones and omits some. The table lists about 44,000 clones, with no singletons. The CDR3 runs 15 residues. Per germline, CDR1 SNHLY and CDR2 FYNNEI. V lost 5 bases, J lost 2 bases, and 6 bases stayed unmatched. Many counts were recorded for this clone. No antigen is known for it. The related graft donor's blood sample was taken on the day of bone marrow donation. The source material was PBMCs. The sequence was obtained from a middle-aged man in good health, CMV-negative, and a related stem cell transplant donor. The chain combines TRBV2 with TRBJ2-7; 10 bases are a match to TRBD1. CDR3 DNA: TGTGCCAGCAGTCGGACAGGGGGAACTACCTACGAGCAGTACTTC. This codes for CASSRTGGTTYEQYF. The variable domain in full, completed from reference TRBV2 and TRBJ2-7, reads EPEVTQTPSHQVTQMGQEVILRCVPISNHLYFYWYRQILGQKVEFLVSFYNNEISEKSEIFDDQFSVERPDGSNFTLKIRSTKLEDSAMYFCASSRTGGTTYEQYFGPGTRLTVT.